This T cell receptor (beta chain) was recovered during a study of shared clonotypes between healthy human individuals. Donors comprised only Caucasian adults living in Nashville, Tennessee. Each PCR replicate run on unsorted PBMC took in approximately 300 ng DNA, approximately 30,000 T cell genomes. The assay was immunoSEQ multiplex PCR, and TCRdb's table has in-frame clones only and misses some. Among 450,000 to 650,000 clones listed, around 78% were seen once. Broader study findings: Among donors, the sharing of clonotypes was expected to be influenced by sequencing depth. It was only blood that was sampled, and tissue repertoires likely differ.

The CDR3 totals 13 residues. Germline loops: CDR1 SGHTA, CDR2 FQGTGA. The J segment lost 5 bases and the V segment lost 4 bases, leaving 3 bases of the junction unmatched. Concerning this clone: Its antigen is unknown.

Sequencing was performed on PBMCs. The clonotype comes from a woman aged 40 to 50 in good health. Some clones in this sample may be carry-over from other donors' samples. The genes are TRBV7-3 and TRBJ2-5; the match to TRBD2 covers 8 bases. The chain's CDR3 is CASSSQRGETQYF. In DNA form, the CDR3 reads TGTGCCAGCAGCTCCCAGCGGGGGGAGACCCAGTACTTC.